The entry below gives a single T cell receptor (beta chain) sequence along with its context. The sample originates from a study of T cell responses to AZD1222 COVID-19 vaccine. Germline V lookup: CDR1 SNHLY, CDR2 FYNNEI. The CDR3 loop spans 15 amino acids. V was pared by 3 bases and J by 9 bases, with 18 bases between. Libraries were prepared by immunoSEQ multiplex PCR; TCRdb keeps only in-frame clonotypes and omits some of them. The sample lists around 100,000 clones, nearly 95% occurring once. Sequenced here: peripheral blood, sampled on day 0 of AZD1222 vaccination. The chain combines TRBV2 with TRBJ1-5, with no clear D. The source is an adult in good health. The chain's CDR3 is CASSDELVAITPQHF. CDR3 in DNA: TGTGCCAGCAGTGATGAGCTAGTAGCAATCACGCCCCAGCATTTT.